Here is one T cell receptor (beta chain) with its context. Its target is not known. Compared with germline, one end of the junction differs, possibly owing to a read error. MiXCR, applied by TCRdb to the RT-PCR reads, yields one record per CDR3 protein. The profile shows some 850,000 distinct CDR3 sequences, about 18% of them singletons. This specimen comes from a study of response to subunit inactivated influenza vaccine. Germline CDR1 reads SSHAT; CDR2 reads FNYEAQ (reference sequence). CDR3 length: 15 residues. Findings and caveats of the study: Few new T cells, the authors suggested, are recruited by each seasonal influenza vaccination.

This sequence was found in a man aged 50 to 59 who received an inactivated influenza vaccine. The rearrangement uses TRBV7-7 and TRBJ2-2; either TRBD1 or TRBD2 may supply D (6 bases each). Sequenced here: PBMCs from blood, sampled 5 to 6 days after vaccination. CDR3 nucleotide sequence: TGTGCTAGCAGCTTTAGTGGGGGGCCCACCGGGGAGCTGTTTTTT. Protein: CASSFSGGPTGELFF.